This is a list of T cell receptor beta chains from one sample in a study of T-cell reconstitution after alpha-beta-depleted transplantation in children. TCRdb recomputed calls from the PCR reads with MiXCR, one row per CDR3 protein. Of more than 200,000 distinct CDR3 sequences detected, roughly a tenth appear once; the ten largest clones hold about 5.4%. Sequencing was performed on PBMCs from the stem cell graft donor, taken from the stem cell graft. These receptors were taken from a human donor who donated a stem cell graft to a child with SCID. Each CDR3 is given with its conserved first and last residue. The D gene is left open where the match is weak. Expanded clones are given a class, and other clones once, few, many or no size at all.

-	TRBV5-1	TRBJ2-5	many	TGCGCCAGCAGCTTGCATCATGGGGAGACCCAGTACTTC	CASSLHHGETQYF
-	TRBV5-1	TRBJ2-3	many	TGCGCCAGCGGGTGGACGGGACTGAACACAGATACGCAGTATTTT	CASGWTGLNTDTQYF
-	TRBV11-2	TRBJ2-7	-	TGTGCCAGCAGCTTAGTTCGGGGGGCTGGCTACGAGCAGTACTTC	CASSLVRGAGYEQYF
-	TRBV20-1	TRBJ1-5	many	TGCAGTGTGGGTGGGGGCGAGCATCCCCAGCATTTT	CSVGGGEHPQHF
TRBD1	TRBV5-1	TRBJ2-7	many	TGCGCCAGCAGCTTGTTAGGGACAGGGGGCTACGAGCAGTACTTC	CASSLLGTGGYEQYF
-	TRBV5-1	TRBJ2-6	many	TGCGCCAGCAGTATCTATGGACGGACCAGCTCTGGGGCCAACGTCCTGACTTTC	CASSIYGRTSSGANVLTF
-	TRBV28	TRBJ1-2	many	TGTGCCAGCAGCCCCCCCGGGCCCGGCTATGGCTACACCTTC	CASSPPGPGYGYTF
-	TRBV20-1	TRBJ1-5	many	TGCAGTGCTAGAGGGGGAGTATTGGGGGTTGGTCCCCAGCATTTT	CSARGGVLGVGPQHF
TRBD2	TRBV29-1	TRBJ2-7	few	TGCAGCGTTGGGGGAGTAGCGGGCCCTACCTACGAGCAGTACTTC	CSVGGVAGPTYEQYF
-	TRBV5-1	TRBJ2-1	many	TGCGCCAGCAGCTTGGATAGCAGTAGCTCCTACAATGAGCAGTTCTTC	CASSLDSSSSYNEQFF
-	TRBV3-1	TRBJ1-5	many	TGTGCCAGCAGCCAAGGGGCACTGTATAGCAATCAGCCCCAGCATTTT	CASSQGALYSNQPQHF
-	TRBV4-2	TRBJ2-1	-	TGTGCCAGCAGCCACGGGACAACCTACAATGAGCAGTTCTTC	CASSHGTTYNEQFF
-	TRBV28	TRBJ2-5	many	TGTGCCAGCAGCCGACCCGGGTCCCCCTTCCAGTACTTC	CASSRPGSPFQYF
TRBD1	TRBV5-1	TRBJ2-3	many	TGCGCCAGCAGCTTTCCCTATCCTCTGGCAGGGGGTGACAAAGATACGCAGTATTTT	CASSFPYPLAGGDKDTQYF
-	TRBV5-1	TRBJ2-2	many	TGCGCCAGCAGCTTGGCCTATGCAGGGGCCTACACCGGGGAGCTGTTTTTT	CASSLAYAGAYTGELFF
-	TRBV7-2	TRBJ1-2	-	TGTGCCAGCAGCTTAGAAGGGCAGACTAACTATGGCTACACCTTC	CASSLEGQTNYGYTF
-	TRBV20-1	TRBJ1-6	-	TGCAGTGCGGGGGACCTAATGGGGTCACCCCTCCACTTT	CSAGDLMGSPLHF
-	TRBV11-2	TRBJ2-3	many	TGTGCCAGCAGCTTAGGTCCGGTACTACCATTGCTAGAAGTCCCCGATACGCAGTATTTT	CASSLGPVLPLLEVPDTQYF
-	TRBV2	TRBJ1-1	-	TGTGCCAGCAGGGCCGGGGGGGGACCGAACACTGAAGCTTTCTTT	CASRAGGGPNTEAFF
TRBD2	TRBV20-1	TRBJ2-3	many	TGCAGTGCTAGATTCCAGCGGCGGGGGAGCACAGATACGCAGTATTTT	CSARFQRRGSTDTQYF
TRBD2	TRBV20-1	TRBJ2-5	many	TGCAGTGCTAGTAGCGGGGGGGACTTGATTCAAGAGACCCAGTACTTC	CSASSGGDLIQETQYF
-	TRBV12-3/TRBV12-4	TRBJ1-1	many	TGTGCCAGCAGCCCCCCCTGGGGGGGGGGAACTGAAGCTTTCTTT	CASSPPWGGGTEAFF
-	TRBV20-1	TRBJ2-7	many	TGCAGTGCTAGAGAAGGTGGCTACGAGCAGTACTTC	CSAREGGYEQYF
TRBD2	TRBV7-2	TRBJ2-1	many	TGTGCCAGCAGCTTAGGGACTAGCTTCGGGCAGAATGAGCAGTTCTTC	CASSLGTSFGQNEQFF
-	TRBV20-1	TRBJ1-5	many	TGCAGTGTAAGGGGAAATTCGTATAGCAATCAGCCCCAGCATTTT	CSVRGNSYSNQPQHF